The 10 T cell receptor beta chains below come from one sample, sequenced in a study of blood T cell repertoires in COVID-19. Clones were sequenced by immunoSEQ multiplex PCR, and TCRdb holds only the in-frame ones, with some missing. The sample has about 130,000 clones; over 75% are singletons. The sequenced sample consisted of peripheral blood. All receptors come from a man aged 25 to 40 with COVID-19, enrolled during active disease.

The genes are TRBV18 and TRBJ1-2, with D tentatively TRBD1 (6 bases). The CDR3 runs 15 residues. Germline V gene data show CDR1 as KGHSH and CDR2 as LQKENI. Trimming stripped 2 bases from V and 4 bases from J, with 14 bases between. CDR3 DNA: TGTGCCAGCTCACCAGGACAGTTGGAGACCTATGGCTACACCTTC. Protein product: CASSPGQLETYGYTF. Variable domain in full (rest from reference TRBV18 and TRBJ1-2): NAGVMQNPRHLVRRRGQEARLRCSPMKGHSHVYWYRQLPEEGLKFMVYLQKENIIDESGMPKERFSAEFPKEGPSILRIQQVVRGDSAAYFCASSPGQLETYGYTFGSGTRLTVV.

The chain recombines TRBV15 with TRBJ2-7; D is undetermined. V shed 0 bases and J shed 0 bases, with 9 bases lying between them. Germline loops: CDR1 LNHNV, CDR2 YYDKDF (reference sequence). There are 15 residues in the CDR3. The CDR3, as DNA: TGTGCCACCAGCAGAGATCTACAGCACTCCTACGAGCAGTACTTC. Translated: CATSRDLQHSYEQYF.

The rearrangement joins TRBV4-3 to TRBJ2-3; weak D call: TRBD1 (6 bases). The CDR3 is 15 residues long. Germline CDR1 reads LGHNA; CDR2 reads YSLEER. V was shortened by 4 bases and J by 0 bases, with 11 bases between the two germline ends. The CDR3 DNA reads as TGCGCCAGCAGCCTGGACAGTTCTAGCACAGATACGCAGTATTTT. The encoded protein is CASSLDSSSTDTQYF.

This chain connects TRBV28 to TRBJ1-5, with D tentatively TRBD1 (6 bases). The CDR3 spans 16 residues. Per the germline V gene, CDR1 is MDHEN and CDR2 is SYDVKM. Trimming shortened V by 4 bases and J by 11 bases, and 24 bases separated the two germline ends. Here the CDR3 reads CASSSAPGGGPRSQHF. For the CDR3, the DNA is TGTGCCAGCAGTTCCGCCCCAGGTGGGGGCCCGAGATCCCAGCATTTT.

The chain couples TRBV25-1 to TRBJ2-7; tentatively, D is TRBD2 (6 bases). Germline lookup yields CDR1 MGHDK and CDR2 SYGVNS. CDR3 length: 11 amino acids. V dropped 7 bases and J dropped 5 bases, with 9 bases sitting between them. The CDR3 reads CASTWGDEQYF. The CDR3, as DNA: TGTGCCAGCACCTGGGGGGACGAGCAGTACTTC.

This clone was recorded many times. This CDR3 is also generated by other DNA sequences in the sample. V gene TRBV15 combines with J gene TRBJ2-6; a weak D match, TRBD1 (6 bases). The length of the CDR3 is 16 residues. V gave up 0 bases and J gave up 0 bases, with 6 bases separating them. Germline V gene lookup returns CDR1 LNHNV and CDR2 YYDKDF (reference sequence). The CDR3 here is CATSRDRGSGANVLTF. The CDR3 DNA reads TGTGCCACCAGCAGAGACAGGGGCTCTGGGGCCAACGTCCTGACTTTC.

The gene calls are TRBV5-6 and TRBJ2-6, with TRBD1 identical over 9 bases. The V and J ends lost 2 bases and 0 bases, in that order; junction bases with no gene match: 3. This CDR3 has 17 residues. Germline V gene sequence: CDR1 SGHDT, CDR2 YYEEEE. The CDR3 protein is CASSLYRGHSGANVLTF. CDR3 DNA: TGTGCCAGCAGCTTATACAGGGGGCACTCTGGGGCCAACGTCCTGACTTTC.

V and J are TRBV29-1 and TRBJ2-7; a weak D match, TRBD1 (5 bases). CDR3 length equals 14 residues. Germline CDR1 is SQVTM and CDR2 is ANQGSEA. Between the trimmed V and J ends, which lost 0 bases and 5 bases, there was a span of 14 bases. CDR3 sequence reads: CSVEDQGVRDEQYF. The CDR3, as DNA: TGCAGCGTTGAAGATCAAGGGGTTAGGGACGAGCAGTACTTC.

The V call is TRBV15, the J call TRBJ2-1, with 13 positions matching TRBD2. CDR1 LNHNV and CDR2 YYDKDF come from the germline V gene (reference sequence). The CDR3 has 19 amino acids. J lost 10 bases, V lost 0 bases, and 15 bases had no gene match. CDR3 sequence (DNA): TGTGCCACCAGCAGAGATCTATTTTCACTAGCGGGAGGGTCTGAGGAGCAGTTCTTC. This encodes CATSRDLFSLAGGSEEQFF.

The V gene is TRBV5-6, the J gene TRBJ2-7, with 15 positions matching TRBD2. The CDR3 is 16 amino acids. The V segment lost 4 bases and the J segment 3 bases; nucleotides outside the gene matches: 5. Per germline, CDR1 SGHDT and CDR2 YYEEEE. This CDR3 reads CASSPGLAGGLYEQYF. The CDR3 bases are TGTGCCAGCAGCCCCGGACTAGCGGGGGGGCTCTACGAGCAGTACTTC.